This T cell receptor (beta chain) was identified during a study of CD8+CD57+ T cells in acquired aplastic anemia (dated by TCRdb to the late 2010s). Background for the entire study: On average, sorted CD4+ and CD8+ cells yielded approximately 3 ug of extracted DNA, with a range of 0.2 to 27.4 ug. For healthy donor samples, the average read count was about 10 million for CD4+ cells and 11.0 million for CD8+ cells. What the authors observed across the whole study: Around 28 CD8+ CDR3 sequences were found to be shared between patients and controls, but these sequences appeared to be highly expressed in patients and within the immunodominant clones of the patients. Patients and healthy controls showed no significant difference in CD8+ Simpson's diversity (P=0.060).

In the study, sorted CD4+ and CD8+ blood T cells from patients with severe aplastic anemia and from healthy subjects underwent deep sequencing of TCR repertoires. Ficoll-Paque density gradient centrifugation was used to isolate peripheral blood mononuclear cells. Before DNA was extracted, CD4+ and CD8+ T cells were sorted using either FACS or magnetic beads. From the germline V gene, CDR1 is SGDLS and CDR2 is YYNGEE. The CDR3, cysteine through phenylalanine, is 14 amino acids long. Just CDR3 DNA is preserved here, 42 bases in frame from base 1. Genomic DNA served as template for TCR beta VDJ combination and CDR3 sequence profiling. An Illumina HiSeq 2000 was the platform used for TCR repertoire sequencing. The study's processing was this. Repertoires were assessed using TRBV/TRBJ rearrangement plots, CDR3 size and DJ length profiles, and Simpson's diversity index. The most abundant DNA sequence in the deep sequencing data was defined as the immunodominant clone. CDR3 amino acid sequences were screened for sharing across subjects and compared with published repertoires and the VDJdb database. TCRdb reworked the public reads: Q25 trimming with fastp, MiXCR clone assembly, productive beta chains retained. Rows are unified per CDR3 protein, each entry keeping the most common DNA and genes. The V and J calls and clone size are TCRdb's, not the authors'. Present in this sample are just over 400,000 distinct CDR3 sequences, roughly 64% of which were seen just once. Less than 4% of the sample goes to the ten largest clones.

With regard to this clonotype: There is no known antigen for this receptor. The junction does not match germline at one end; this may be a read error.

Here the chain combines TRBV9 and TRBJ2-3; no D gene call is confident. Material for sequencing was sorted CD4+, CD8+, or CD8+CD57+ T cells (not recorded which) from PBMCs. The sequence derives from a human donor in good health, serving as a control. CDR3 reads: CASSTSNETTPHYF. Here is the DNA: TGTGCCAGCAGCACGTCGAACGAGACGACCCCGCACTATTTT.